The clone carrying this TCR beta chain has just one count. Its specificity is not known. There are 13 residues in the CDR3. Deletions cut 6 bases from V and 6 bases from J, with 15 bases between. Per the germline V gene, CDR1 is SNHLY and CDR2 is FYNNEI. This sample was taken from a study of T cell responses to AZD1222 COVID-19 vaccine. Notes on the study in general: Among vaccine-associated CD4 TCRs, coverage spanned spike, with dominance at 160-218 and 743-854. A mostly white British donor set with more females was recruited, and clonal diversity was possibly underestimated.

TCRdb keeps only in-frame clones here, not all; method: immunoSEQ multiplex PCR. This sample has some 100,000 clones; 88% occur once, and the top ten carry 1.8%. The V gene is TRBV2, the J gene TRBJ2-7; D may be TRBD1 (6 bases). The source material was peripheral blood, sampled on day 0 of AZD1222 vaccination. The receptor was derived from an adult in good health. The CDR3 is CASRGQGPLEQYF. The CDR3 DNA reads TGTGCCAGCAGAGGGCAGGGGCCACTCGAGCAGTACTTC.